The subject of this entry is one TCR beta chain. No antigen is known for it. This entry belongs to a study of CD4 T cells in relation to SARS-CoV-2 and coronaviruses. Study-wide findings and caveats: The cross-reactivity analysis covered only spike protein, not other viral proteins.

Produced via immunoSEQ multiplex PCR; TCRdb's table is partial and in-frame only. The sample carries roughly 29,000 clones, around 84% recorded once. Before the COVID-19 pandemic, during about 2011-2019, CD4+ T cells were taken from unexposed donors. CD4+ T cells were isolated from the cells after around eleven days of culture. The CDR3 consists of 17 residues. Germline V CDR1 and CDR2: LGHNT, FRNRAP. V was pared by 0 bases and J by 6 bases, with 10 bases of the junction left unmatched. The chain has TRBV12-5 and TRBJ2-5; 10 bases are shared with TRBD2. This sequence originates from a human donor in good health. Sequenced sample: CD4+ T cells from PBMCs, cultured in vitro. The CDR3 sequence: CASGLVVSGRDEKTQYF. The DNA of the CDR3 is TGTGCTAGTGGTTTGGTCGTAAGCGGGAGGGATGAGAAGACCCAGTACTTC.